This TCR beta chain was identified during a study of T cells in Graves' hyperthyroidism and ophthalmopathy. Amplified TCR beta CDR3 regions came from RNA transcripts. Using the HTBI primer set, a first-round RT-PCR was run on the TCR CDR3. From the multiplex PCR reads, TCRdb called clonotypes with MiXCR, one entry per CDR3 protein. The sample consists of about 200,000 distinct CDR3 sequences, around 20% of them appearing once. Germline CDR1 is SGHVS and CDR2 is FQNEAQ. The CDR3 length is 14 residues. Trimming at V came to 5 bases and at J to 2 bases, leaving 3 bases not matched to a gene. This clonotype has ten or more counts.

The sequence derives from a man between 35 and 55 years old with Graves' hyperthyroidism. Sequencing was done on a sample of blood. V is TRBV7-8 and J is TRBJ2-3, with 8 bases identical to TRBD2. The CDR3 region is CASSRSGVTDTQYF. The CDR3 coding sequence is TGTGCCAGCAGCCGTAGCGGGGTCACAGATACGCAGTATTTT.